The next 12 T cell receptor beta chains were all read from a single sample in a study of cytomegalovirus exposure and HLA in healthy donors. PCR involved 60 Vbeta and 13 Jbeta primers. Produced via immunoSEQ multiplex PCR; TCRdb's table is partial and in-frame only. The sample has about 160,000 clones. Sequenced material: PBMCs. These receptors were collected from a young man in good health and CMV-seronegative.

The chain combines TRBV5-1 with TRBJ2-7; D might be TRBD1 (7 bases). V was pared by 3 bases and J by 0 bases, with 13 bases between. Germline CDR1 is SGHRS and CDR2 is YFSETQ. The CDR3 runs 15 residues. The CDR3 loop reads CASSSLQGGSYEQYF. CDR3 bases: TGCGCCAGCAGCTCTCTTCAGGGGGGCTCCTACGAGCAGTACTTC.

CDR3 coding DNA: TGCGCCAGCAGCCTCCAAAGGGCGGGGCTGAACACTGAAGCTTTCTTT. It specifies CASSLQRAGLNTEAFF. The chain carries TRBV4-1 and TRBJ1-1; maybe TRBD1 (5 bases). CDR1 is MGHRA, CDR2 YSYEKL, per germline. V shed 4 bases and J shed 0 bases, with 15 bases lying between them. This CDR3 contains 16 residues.

This sequence joins TRBV19 and TRBJ1-5, with 8 nucleotides matching TRBD1. The CDR3 has 16 amino acids. CDR1 is LNHDA, CDR2 SQIVND, per germline (reference sequence). V lost 7 bases and J lost 6; bases outside the gene matches: 14. The CDR3 is CASTTGQGRKVQPQHF. The CDR3 coding sequence is TGTGCCAGTACCACTGGACAGGGAAGGAAAGTTCAGCCCCAGCATTTT.

The genes are TRBV2 and TRBJ2-7; D call uncertain. CDR1 is SNHLY, CDR2 FYNNEI, per germline. V lost 5 bases to trimming and J lost 6 bases, with 17 bases between them. This CDR3 has 14 amino acids. CDR3 nucleotides: TGTGCCAGCAGTTTCGACTCGACCCAGCTCGAGCAGTACTTC. Protein product: CASSFDSTQLEQYF.

V and J are TRBV12-5 and TRBJ1-1; D call uncertain. The CDR3 contains 15 residues. Looked up from germline, CDR1 is LGHNT and CDR2 is FRNRAP. The germline V and J ends were trimmed by 4 bases and 6 bases, with 18 bases remaining between them. The CDR3 DNA reads TGTGCTAGTGGTTCAATCCGCGCAGGTCCCCCTGAAGCTTTCTTT. Translation: CASGSIRAGPPEAFF.

The chain links TRBV27 to TRBJ1-2, with a possible D match to TRBD1 (6 bases). The V end lost 3 bases, the J end lost 0 bases, and 17 bases lay between the germline ends. From germline, CDR1 is MNHEY and CDR2 SMNVEV (reference sequence). The length of the CDR3 is 17 residues. CDR3 nucleotide sequence: TGTGCCAGCAGTTTTATTGGGGGCACAGTCCCTAACTATGGCTACACCTTC. It is translated as CASSFIGGTVPNYGYTF.

The chain employs TRBV11-3 and TRBJ2-1, with TRBD2 identical over 11 bases. The CDR3 runs 16 residues. CDR1 and CDR2 (germline): SGHNT, YENEEA. The junction had 4 bases not matched to a gene; V was cut back by 5 bases and J by 1 base. The CDR3 sequence: CASSRTSGSSYNEQFF. CDR3 sequence (DNA): TGTGCCAGCAGCCGAACTAGCGGGAGTTCCTACAATGAGCAGTTCTTC.

The V and J genes are TRBV10-3 and TRBJ2-7; TRBD1 is a possible D gene (5 bases). Germline V gene data show CDR1 as ENHRY and CDR2 as SYGVKD. The CDR3 consists of 14 residues. Trimming removed 6 bases from V and 0 bases from J, with 12 bases in between. The CDR3 sequence is CAIRPTESSYEQYF. CDR3 DNA: TGTGCCATCAGACCGACAGAAAGCTCCTACGAGCAGTACTTC.

DNA for the CDR3: TGTGCCAGCAGTGAAGGGTCGGCCAGCTCAGGGGAGCAGTACTTC. This encodes CASSEGSASSGEQYF. The chain combines TRBV2 with TRBJ2-7, with D possibly being TRBD1 (5 bases). Per the germline V gene, CDR1 is SNHLY and CDR2 is FYNNEI. Trimming stripped 1 base from V and 7 bases from J, with 17 bases between. The CDR3 is 15 amino acids.

This chain connects TRBV5-1 to TRBJ2-2; TRBD2 aligns across 8 bases. Germline CDR1 and CDR2: SGHRS and YFSETQ. J lost 6 bases, V lost 6 bases, and 7 bases had no gene match. The CDR3 length is 14 residues. In DNA form, the CDR3 reads TGCGCCAGCACCCCGGGGGGGGAGCCCGGGGAGCTGTTTTTT. It translates to CASTPGGEPGELFF. The variable domain in full, with the rest retrieved from reference TRBV5-1 and TRBJ2-2, is KAGVTQTPRYLIKTRGQQVTLSCSPISGHRSVSWYQQTPGQGLQFLFEYFSETQRNKGNFPGRFSGRQFSNSRSEMNVSTLELGDSALYLCASTPGGEPGELFFGEGSRLTVL.

The chain recombines TRBV27 with TRBJ2-7, with D possibly matching TRBD1 (5 bases). This CDR3 spans 15 amino acids. V lost 5 bases and J 5 bases, leaving 19 bases between the germline ends. Germline-derived CDR1 and CDR2 are MNHEY and SMNVEV (reference sequence). The CDR3: CASSLFAASRDEQYF. CDR3 bases: TGTGCCAGCAGTCTTTTTGCGGCGTCCAGGGACGAGCAGTACTTC.

This chain joins TRBV6-1 and TRBJ2-7; D is perhaps TRBD1 (5 bases). This CDR3 is 14 amino acids long. The V and J ends lost 7 bases and 7 bases respectively, with 20 bases between them. Germline V CDR1 and CDR2: MNHNS, SASEGT. The CDR3 is CASTTAGRYGEQYF. The CDR3 coding sequence is TGTGCCAGCACGACAGCAGGGCGGTATGGGGAGCAGTACTTC.